This TCR beta chain was sequenced in a study of T cell repertoires in cytomegalovirus infection. On the study more broadly: The public TCR beta signatures pointed to both CMV infection and matching HLA type. Whole-study findings and limits: Cumulative public TCR beta family frequency identified carriers of CMV plus the relevant HLA. The response measured ex vivo was dominated by TCR beta clonotypes (HLA-C-restricted and CMV-specific).

From germline, CDR1 is SGHTA and CDR2 FQGNSA. This CDR3 has 13 residues. Each CDR3 protein gets one entry after TCRdb re-called the reads with MiXCR. In the table there are 60,000 to 85,000 distinct CDR3 sequences, approximately 22% of which are singletons. Remarks on this clonotype: Its antigen is not identified. A clone one base away is much larger, so this may be a read error.

Sample: PBMCs, sequenced either directly or after in vitro stimulation (not recorded which). This TCR was sampled from a human donor in good health (CMV status not recorded). Some clones in this sample may be carry-over from other donors' samples. The rearrangement uses TRBV7-2 and TRBJ2-7, with D unresolved. The CDR3 nucleotides read TGTGCCATCAGCCCTTTTAGCTCCTACGAGCAGTACGTC. Residues: CAISPFSSYEQYV.